This T cell receptor (beta chain) emerged from a study of shared clonotypes between healthy human individuals (dated by TCRdb to 2018 to 2021). Study-wide context: The cohort included three men and a couple of women between 18 and 49 years of age. Per donor, three plates each were used for CD4 naive and CD4 memory, two for CD8 naive, and one for CD8 memory. Blood TCR repertoires of roughly five healthy adults were deeply sequenced to estimate repertoire size and the extent of clonotype sharing between individuals. Different laboratories and diverse techniques were used to prepare libraries and sequence TCR repertoires, to increase sequencing depth and limit assay-specific biases. Each donor's leukapheresis produced roughly between roughly 0.85 and 9.5 billion PBMCs.

General study outcomes and caveats: Naive subsets generally had larger estimated clonotype richness than memory subsets. Higher generation probabilities were observed for clonotypes shared by all four sorted-subset donors than for non-shared clonotypes. Sampling was limited to blood, and TCR repertoires in tissue likely differ from TCR repertoires in blood. When a few donors were compared, the shared fraction of clonotypes was about 5.4% for naive CD4, around 3.5% for naive CD8, 2.3% for memory CD4, and 0.35% to 0.4% for memory CD8. Pairwise subsampling indicated that sequencing depth was expected to affect the degree of clonotype sharing among donors. The genetic and exposure-history diversity represented was limited by the small number of donors. Incomplete sequencing was indicated by rarefaction of sorted-subset datasets, despite the large sequencing depth.

The donors were healthy, HIV-negative adults with no recently reported acute infections or vaccinations. Every donor was a Caucasian adult residing in Nashville, Tennessee, USA. Magnetic negative selection was used to enrich CD4+ T cells, after which naive cells were positively selected on CD45RA and the negative fraction became the memory subset. Blood was collected by leukapheresis, and PBMCs were isolated by Ficoll-Histopaque density gradient centrifugation and then cryopreserved in liquid nitrogen vapor phase. Analytical flow cytometry was used to check the purity and quantity of each magnetically sorted T cell population. Each sorted fraction had its genomic DNA isolated and then quantified by UV absorbance on a Nanodrop 2000c. Worth noting for this clone: Its antigen is unknown. Qualities for individual bases were not recorded, and no much larger clone is one base off.

TCR CDR3 regions were amplified from genomic DNA by multiplex PCR using the deep immunoSEQ assay. Genomic DNA extracted from each cell subset was distributed evenly over all wells of several immunoSEQ 96-well plates, and each plate served as one replicate. Each replicate PCR for sorted subsets received about 220 ng genomic DNA, equal to roughly 29,000 T cell genomes. The purified libraries were quantified using a Qubit 3.0 fluorometer, sized with a Bioanalyzer 2100, and then quantified again using the KAPA Library Quantification kit. Each immunoSEQ 96-well plate was sequenced on its own single-read 150-cycle Illumina NextSeq 550 flow cell. The original pipeline was this. Because only junctional sequences without quality scores were contained in the immunoSEQ output, filtering matching that applied to full-length reads could not be performed. To assign V/J genes and CDR3, sequences were annotated against IMGT germline references using PyIR, a Python wrapper for IgBLAST v1.9. Reads with weak V/J assignments (E-value above 1e-6), missing CDR3, stop codons, out-of-frame junctions, or ambiguous translated residues were removed. V3J clonotypes were defined as sequences sharing the same inferred V gene, J gene, and CDR3 amino acid sequence. Percentage overlap between repertoires was calculated by dividing the number of shared unique clonotypes by the size of the smaller repertoire. Richness of each repertoire was evaluated using RTK rarefaction, the Chao1 estimator, and Recon v2.1 estimates of unobserved clonotypes. Generation probabilities for all TCRbeta clonotypes obtained by the gDNA method from a handful of donors were computed using OLGA. TCRdb took over this immuneACCESS table, retaining in-frame rearrangements with V and J assigned. Such tables are incomplete; in checked studies, under half of the missing clones stem from an unresolved V gene, and the remainder is unexplained. V, J and clone size are taken as reported in that table, and D and trimming were inferred from the DNA itself. This sample is represented by about 1 million clones; roughly 80% of them were singletons. The ten largest clones add up to around 1.5% of the sample.

Sequenced: memory CD4+ T cells sorted from blood. The meaning of the sample's cell subset or site label: CD45RA-negative fraction. This clonotype originated in a man aged 18 to 35 in good health.

The DNA sequence follows: TGCGCCAGCAGCTTCAGGACTACTAGCACAGATACGCAGTATTTT. Protein translation: CASSFRTTSTDTQYF. The rearrangement joined TRBV5-1 to TRBJ2-3, with TRBD2 as a weak D call on 6 bases. Spanning cysteine to phenylalanine, the CDR3 consists of 15 amino acids. Only the CDR3 region is kept as DNA, spanning 45 bases read in frame from base 1. CDR1 and CDR2 are drawn from the germline V gene: SGHRS, YFSETQ. Trimming at the junction amounts to 2 bases on V and 0 bases on J, and the germline ends lie 10 bases apart.